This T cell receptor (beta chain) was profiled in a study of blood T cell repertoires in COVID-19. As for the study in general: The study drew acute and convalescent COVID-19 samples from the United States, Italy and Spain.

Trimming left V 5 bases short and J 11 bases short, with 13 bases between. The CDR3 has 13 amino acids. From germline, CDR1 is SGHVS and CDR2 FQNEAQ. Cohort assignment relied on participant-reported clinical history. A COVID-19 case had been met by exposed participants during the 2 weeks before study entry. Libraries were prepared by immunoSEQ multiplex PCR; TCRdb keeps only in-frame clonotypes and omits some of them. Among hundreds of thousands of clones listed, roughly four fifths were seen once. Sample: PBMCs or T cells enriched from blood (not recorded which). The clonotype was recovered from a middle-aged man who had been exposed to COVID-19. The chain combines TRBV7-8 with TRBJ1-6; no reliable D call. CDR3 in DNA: TGTGCCAGCAGCCCTCACCGGGATCCACCCCTCCACTTT. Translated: CASSPHRDPPLHF.